This T cell receptor (beta chain) was recovered during a study of blood T cell repertoires in COVID-19. Study as a whole: Whether acute or convalescent, the COVID-19 samples came from the United States, Italy and Spain. T cells, B-cell-depleted T cells, or PBMCs supplied cDNA or gDNA.

Followed longitudinally, the Seattle patients had been enrolled during active infection. Method: immunoSEQ multiplex PCR; TCRdb's copy keeps in-frame clones and lacks some. The profile shows over 150,000 clones, over 80% of them singletons. The TCR sequence derives from a woman aged 40 to 50 with COVID-19, enrolled during active disease. Sequencing was performed on peripheral blood.

Here the CDR3 DNA reads TGTGCCAGCAGCGTAAGACGACTAGCGGGAAAAGATACCGGGGAGCTGTTTTTT. This sequence encodes CASSVRRLAGKDTGELFF. This chain links TRBV13 with TRBJ2-2; 11 positions match TRBD2. The junction had 13 bases not matched to a gene; V was cut back by 5 bases and J by 5 bases. The CDR3 loop spans 18 amino acids. CDR1 is PRHDT, CDR2 FYEKMQ, per germline (reference sequence).